Listed below are T cell receptor beta chains from one sample, sequenced in a study of identical twins. MiXCR, run by TCRdb on the 5' RACE reads, gives a single entry per CDR3 protein. This sample carries hundreds of thousands of distinct CDR3 sequences, about 12% of them seen once, and the ten largest clones take roughly 1.6%. The data also belong to a second study, concerning yellow fever vaccine responses in identical twins.

Sequencing was performed on PBMCs. The receptors come from a woman between 18 and 29 years old in good health. CDR3s include the opening cysteine and the closing phenylalanine or tryptophan. D genes are given only for firm matches. The size of a clone is reported for some rows only, either as once, few or many, or as a class for expanded clones.

d_gene: TRBD2
v_gene: TRBV5-1
abundance: few
j_gene: TRBJ2-2
CDR3nt: TGCGCCAGCAGCTTTGGGATAGCGGGGACGAACACCGGGGAGCTGTTTTTT
CDR3aa: CASSFGIAGTNTGELFF

d_gene: NA
v_gene: TRBV4-1
abundance: few
j_gene: TRBJ2-5
CDR3nt: TGCGCCAGCAGCCAAGATGGCACGGGCGTGACTAGAAGGGAGACCCAGTACTTC
CDR3aa: CASSQDGTGVTRRETQYF

d_gene: TRBD2
v_gene: TRBV28
abundance: NA
j_gene: TRBJ2-7
CDR3nt: TGTGCCAGCAGTCCCCATGGACTAGCGGGAGGCCCAACCTACGAGCAGTACTTC
CDR3aa: CASSPHGLAGGPTYEQYF

d_gene: TRBD1
v_gene: TRBV4-1
abundance: NA
j_gene: TRBJ2-7
CDR3nt: TGCGCCAGCAGCCTTCAGGACAGGTCCGACTACGAGCAGTACTTC
CDR3aa: CASSLQDRSDYEQYF

d_gene: TRBD2
v_gene: TRBV7-9
abundance: few
j_gene: TRBJ2-1
CDR3nt: TGTGCCAGCAGCTACAGGACTAGCGGGCCCTCCTACAATGAGCAGTTCTTC
CDR3aa: CASSYRTSGPSYNEQFF

d_gene: NA
v_gene: TRBV6-2/TRBV6-3
abundance: many
j_gene: TRBJ1-2
CDR3nt: TGTGCCAGCAGCCGAACAGAGATTTCTAACTATGGCTACACCTTC
CDR3aa: CASSRTEISNYGYTF

d_gene: NA
v_gene: TRBV28
abundance: few
j_gene: TRBJ2-7
CDR3nt: TGTGCCAGCAGTTTTTATAGACAGCGAATACATTCCTACGAGCAGTACTTC
CDR3aa: CASSFYRQRIHSYEQYF

d_gene: TRBD1
v_gene: TRBV27
abundance: NA
j_gene: TRBJ1-1
CDR3nt: TGTGCCAGCAGTCCGATCCGGACAGGGAAACTCGAAGCTTTCTTT
CDR3aa: CASSPIRTGKLEAFF

d_gene: TRBD1
v_gene: TRBV20-1
abundance: NA
j_gene: TRBJ2-3
CDR3nt: TGCAGTGCTAGAGGGACAGGTCGGACAGATACGCAGTATTTT
CDR3aa: CSARGTGRTDTQYF

d_gene: TRBD2
v_gene: TRBV19
abundance: few
j_gene: TRBJ2-2
CDR3nt: TGTGCCAGTAGTATTCTAGCGGGAGTCGGGGAGCTGTTTTTT
CDR3aa: CASSILAGVGELFF

d_gene: NA
v_gene: TRBV27
abundance: NA
j_gene: TRBJ2-1
CDR3nt: TGTGCCAGCAGTCCGTGGACCTACAATGAGCAGTTCTTC
CDR3aa: CASSPWTYNEQFF

d_gene: NA
v_gene: TRBV28
abundance: NA
j_gene: TRBJ1-1
CDR3nt: TGTGCCAGCAGTATCCCCAGAGGGGCGAACACTGAAGCTTTCTTT
CDR3aa: CASSIPRGANTEAFF

d_gene: TRBD1
v_gene: TRBV5-1
abundance: few
j_gene: TRBJ2-1
CDR3nt: TGCGCCAGCAGCGGGGGACAGGTACACAATGAGCAGTTCTTC
CDR3aa: CASSGGQVHNEQFF

d_gene: NA
v_gene: TRBV16
abundance: few
j_gene: TRBJ2-1
CDR3nt: TGTGCCAGCACTGGGGACCCGATTGGCTATGAGCAGTTCTTC
CDR3aa: CASTGDPIGYEQFF

d_gene: TRBD2
v_gene: TRBV12-3/TRBV12-4
abundance: NA
j_gene: TRBJ2-5
CDR3nt: TGTGCCAGCACCTCCTCCGGGGGCGGGGGGCAAGAGACCCAGTACTTC
CDR3aa: CASTSSGGGGQETQYF

d_gene: NA
v_gene: TRBV7-9
abundance: NA
j_gene: TRBJ2-6
CDR3nt: TGTGCCAGCAGCTTAGAGTGGACTGGGGCCAACGTCCTGACTTTC
CDR3aa: CASSLEWTGANVLTF

d_gene: NA
v_gene: TRBV19
abundance: NA
j_gene: TRBJ2-7
CDR3nt: TGTGCCAGTAGTATCCTGGCGGGAAGCTCCTACGAGCAGTACTTC
CDR3aa: CASSILAGSSYEQYF

d_gene: TRBD2
v_gene: TRBV4-1
abundance: NA
j_gene: TRBJ2-7
CDR3nt: TGCGCCAGCAGCCAGGATACCAGCGGGAGAATCCAGTCCACCTACGAGCAGTACTTC
CDR3aa: CASSQDTSGRIQSTYEQYF

d_gene: NA
v_gene: TRBV5-1
abundance: NA
j_gene: TRBJ1-1
CDR3nt: TGCGCCAGCAGCACGGAGGGGGACACTGAAGCTTTCTTT
CDR3aa: CASSTEGDTEAFF

d_gene: NA
v_gene: TRBV11-1
abundance: NA
j_gene: TRBJ2-1
CDR3nt: TGTGCCAGCAGTTTTAGGCGGGGCGCTCCTCCCCACTACAATGAGCAGTTCTTC
CDR3aa: CASSFRRGAPPHYNEQFF

d_gene: TRBD1
v_gene: TRBV6-1
abundance: NA
j_gene: TRBJ2-6
CDR3nt: TGTGCCAGCAGACCAGGGGGCGCGGGTGGGGCCAACGTCCTGACTTTC
CDR3aa: CASRPGGAGGANVLTF

d_gene: TRBD1
v_gene: TRBV4-2
abundance: NA
j_gene: TRBJ2-5
CDR3nt: TGTGCCAGCAGCCAAGTAATTGGACAGGGGCAAGAGACCCAGTACTTC
CDR3aa: CASSQVIGQGQETQYF

d_gene: NA
v_gene: TRBV2
abundance: few
j_gene: TRBJ2-1
CDR3nt: TGTGCCAGCTCTTTAGCCGAGTATGAGCAGTTCTTC
CDR3aa: CASSLAEYEQFF

d_gene: TRBD2
v_gene: TRBV3-1
abundance: many
j_gene: TRBJ2-1
CDR3nt: TGTGCCAGCAGCCCTAGCGGGGGGGCCTACAATGAGCAGTTCTTC
CDR3aa: CASSPSGGAYNEQFF

d_gene: NA
v_gene: TRBV4-2
abundance: NA
j_gene: TRBJ1-1
CDR3nt: TGTGCCAGCAGCCAAACGGATCTGGGCACTGAAGCTTTCTTT
CDR3aa: CASSQTDLGTEAFF

d_gene: NA
v_gene: TRBV13
abundance: NA
j_gene: TRBJ2-6
CDR3nt: TGTGCCAGCAGCCTCAAGGACAGGACTAACTTCTCTGGGGCCAACGTCCTGACTTTC
CDR3aa: CASSLKDRTNFSGANVLTF

d_gene: TRBD2
v_gene: TRBV28
abundance: NA
j_gene: TRBJ2-3
CDR3nt: TGTGCCAGCAGTCCAAGACTAGCGAGGGAAAGGGATACGCAGTATTTT
CDR3aa: CASSPRLARERDTQYF

d_gene: TRBD2
v_gene: TRBV5-1
abundance: NA
j_gene: TRBJ2-1
CDR3nt: TGCGCCAGCAGCCCCGGGGGGACTAGCGGGAGGTGGGGCCACAATGAGCAGTTCTTC
CDR3aa: CASSPGGTSGRWGHNEQFF

d_gene: TRBD1
v_gene: TRBV14
abundance: NA
j_gene: TRBJ2-5
CDR3nt: TGTGCCAGCAGCCCTAGGACAGGGGCGGCAGAGACCCAGTACTTC
CDR3aa: CASSPRTGAAETQYF

d_gene: NA
v_gene: TRBV29-1
abundance: few
j_gene: TRBJ1-2
CDR3nt: TGCAGCGCGTGGACCAAAAATAGCGCCTATGGCTACACCTTC
CDR3aa: CSAWTKNSAYGYTF

d_gene: TRBD1
v_gene: TRBV5-5
abundance: many
j_gene: TRBJ1-2
CDR3nt: TGTGCCAGCAGCACCGGACAGGGCTATGGCTACACCTTC
CDR3aa: CASSTGQGYGYTF

d_gene: TRBD1
v_gene: TRBV2
abundance: few
j_gene: TRBJ1-5
CDR3nt: TGTGCCAGCAGTATTCTGACAGGGGTCCATCAGCCCCAGCATTTT
CDR3aa: CASSILTGVHQPQHF

d_gene: TRBD1
v_gene: TRBV5-1
abundance: few
j_gene: TRBJ2-7
CDR3nt: TGCGCCAGCAGCTTCCGGACAGGGGGCTACGAGCAGTACTTC
CDR3aa: CASSFRTGGYEQYF

d_gene: NA
v_gene: TRBV29-1
abundance: NA
j_gene: TRBJ1-1
CDR3nt: TGCAGCGTTGAAGTGGGGACCACTGAAGCTTTCTTT
CDR3aa: CSVEVGTTEAFF

d_gene: TRBD2
v_gene: TRBV20-1
abundance: few
j_gene: TRBJ2-7
CDR3nt: TGCAGTGCTAGAGCTGGGGGGTATCCGGGACTAGACCGTTACGAGCAGTACTTC
CDR3aa: CSARAGGYPGLDRYEQYF

d_gene: NA
v_gene: TRBV20-1
abundance: NA
j_gene: TRBJ2-7
CDR3nt: TGCAGTGCCTCCCTGGTCGGGCGGGTAGTCTCCTACGAGCAGTACTTC
CDR3aa: CSASLVGRVVSYEQYF

d_gene: NA
v_gene: TRBV4-1
abundance: NA
j_gene: TRBJ2-1
CDR3nt: TGCGCCAGCAGCCAAGCGGTGGGAACCTACAATGAGCAGTTCTTC
CDR3aa: CASSQAVGTYNEQFF

d_gene: NA
v_gene: TRBV7-8
abundance: few
j_gene: TRBJ1-3
CDR3nt: TGTGCCAGCAGCTTAACACAGGGAGTAAACACCATATATTTT
CDR3aa: CASSLTQGVNTIYF

d_gene: NA
v_gene: TRBV20-1
abundance: NA
j_gene: TRBJ1-6
CDR3nt: TGCAGTGCTAGGTCAAGGGGTGAGCGAGGCACCTATAATTCACCCCTCCACTTT
CDR3aa: CSARSRGERGTYNSPLHF

d_gene: NA
v_gene: TRBV2
abundance: NA
j_gene: TRBJ2-3
CDR3nt: TGTGCCAGCAGTGAAAGGGCGGGGAGCACAGATACGCAGTATTTT
CDR3aa: CASSERAGSTDTQYF

d_gene: TRBD2
v_gene: TRBV11-1
abundance: few
j_gene: TRBJ2-3
CDR3nt: TGTGCCAGCAGCGCCCGACTAGCGGGGACACTAACTAGCACAGATACGCAGTATTTT
CDR3aa: CASSARLAGTLTSTDTQYF

d_gene: TRBD2
v_gene: TRBV28
abundance: NA
j_gene: TRBJ2-5
CDR3nt: TGTGCCAGCAGTTTCCCGACTAGCGGGAGCCAAGAGACCCAGTACTTC
CDR3aa: CASSFPTSGSQETQYF

d_gene: NA
v_gene: TRBV9
abundance: many
j_gene: TRBJ1-1
CDR3nt: TGTGCCAGCAGCGTAGCCGGGAACACTGAAGCTTTCTTT
CDR3aa: CASSVAGNTEAFF

d_gene: TRBD2
v_gene: TRBV7-6
abundance: few
j_gene: TRBJ2-3
CDR3nt: TGTGCCAGCAGCGAGACGACTAGCCCCGATACGCAGTATTTT
CDR3aa: CASSETTSPDTQYF

d_gene: NA
v_gene: TRBV10-1
abundance: NA
j_gene: TRBJ1-1
CDR3nt: TGCGCCAGCAGGGGGGCAGTGGACACTGAAGCTTTCTTT
CDR3aa: CASRGAVDTEAFF

d_gene: TRBD2
v_gene: TRBV6-1
abundance: few
j_gene: TRBJ2-3
CDR3nt: TGTGCCAGCAGCCAACTCGGGGGGGCTTCAGCAGATACGCAGTATTTT
CDR3aa: CASSQLGGASADTQYF

d_gene: TRBD2
v_gene: TRBV15
abundance: NA
j_gene: TRBJ2-3
CDR3nt: TGTGCCACCAGCAGGGGGGTAGCGGGAGAGAGCACAGATACGCAGTATTTT
CDR3aa: CATSRGVAGESTDTQYF

d_gene: TRBD2
v_gene: TRBV3-1
abundance: NA
j_gene: TRBJ2-6
CDR3nt: TGTGCCAGCAGCCATACGCCGGGGGGCTCTGGGGCCAACGTCCTGACTTTC
CDR3aa: CASSHTPGGSGANVLTF

d_gene: NA
v_gene: TRBV5-1
abundance: NA
j_gene: TRBJ1-2
CDR3nt: TGCGCCAGCAGATCAGGACAGTCACTCTATGGCTACACCTTC
CDR3aa: CASRSGQSLYGYTF

d_gene: NA
v_gene: TRBV7-3
abundance: few
j_gene: TRBJ2-1
CDR3nt: TGTGCCAGCAGCTTCAGAGAGTTTGGTGAGCAGTTCTTC
CDR3aa: CASSFREFGEQFF

d_gene: TRBD1
v_gene: TRBV10-3
abundance: few
j_gene: TRBJ2-7
CDR3nt: TGTGCCATCAGTGAGTCGGGCAGGGGGCTCCACGAGCAGTACTTC
CDR3aa: CAISESGRGLHEQYF

d_gene: TRBD2
v_gene: TRBV10-3
abundance: NA
j_gene: TRBJ2-5
CDR3nt: TGTGCCATCAGTGAGTCGACTCGGGGACTAGCGGGAGCAGAGACCCAGTACTTC
CDR3aa: CAISESTRGLAGAETQYF

d_gene: NA
v_gene: TRBV29-1
abundance: few
j_gene: TRBJ2-1
CDR3nt: TGCAGCGTGGTTGGGCCCCGGAGCTCCTACAATGAGCAGTTCTTC
CDR3aa: CSVVGPRSSYNEQFF

d_gene: NA
v_gene: TRBV20-1
abundance: few
j_gene: TRBJ2-7
CDR3nt: TGCAGTGCTTTCCGGGATCCCGGACAGTACTTC
CDR3aa: CSAFRDPGQYF